This T cell receptor beta chain stems from a study of T cells in tumors and immune-related adverse events (dated by TCRdb to the early 2020s). The intended sense of this specimen's treatment or condition label: nivolumab (PD-1 blockade) given before sampling. The DNeasy Blood and Tissue Kit was used to extract DNA from formalin-fixed paraffin-embedded specimens. The TCR beta locus was amplified and sequenced using the immunoSEQ assay, from which bulk TCR Vbeta CDR3 data were obtained. On the study's bioinformatics: CDR3s were excluded if they were non-productive, were shorter than 7 amino acids, or did not start with C or end with F/W. Analysis was limited to specimens with at least 1000 reads, and clonotypes were defined at the amino acid level. Clonality was calculated as 1 minus Pielou's evenness. To equalize library sizes, abundance-weighted random subsampling with replacement was performed and repeated 100 times so that 95% confidence intervals could be reported. Repertoire overlap was quantified using the Morisita overlap index, and the top 40 clones per specimen were examined for overlap with the irAE. Here the immuneACCESS table is served through TCRdb, limited to in-frame sequences with V and J called. Missing clones are a known gap in these copies; in checked studies unresolved V genes cover under half, and the rest lacks a known reason. The D gene and trimming were derived from the DNA, and the V and J assignments and clone size from that table. The sample profile shows some 2,500 clones; roughly four fifths of them were found once. Around 6.5% of the sample goes to the ten largest clones.

In regard to this clone: What antigen it recognizes has not been identified. Qualities for individual bases were not recorded, and no much larger clone is one base off.

The receptor was isolated from a female donor with metastatic renal cell carcinoma. The sequenced sample was tumor tissue, obtained from a patient treated with anti-PD-1 therapy.

The nucleotide sequence is TGTGCCAGCAGCATGAGGATGTCTTTGACCGGGGAGCTGTTTTTT. It specifies CASSMRMSLTGELFF. Recombination linked TRBV21-1 to TRBJ2-2; no DNA check was done on the table's D call, TRBD2. TRBV21-1 is a pseudogene. Taken from cysteine to phenylalanine, the CDR3 has 15 residues. The read is trimmed to its CDR3 DNA, 45 bases read in frame from base 1.